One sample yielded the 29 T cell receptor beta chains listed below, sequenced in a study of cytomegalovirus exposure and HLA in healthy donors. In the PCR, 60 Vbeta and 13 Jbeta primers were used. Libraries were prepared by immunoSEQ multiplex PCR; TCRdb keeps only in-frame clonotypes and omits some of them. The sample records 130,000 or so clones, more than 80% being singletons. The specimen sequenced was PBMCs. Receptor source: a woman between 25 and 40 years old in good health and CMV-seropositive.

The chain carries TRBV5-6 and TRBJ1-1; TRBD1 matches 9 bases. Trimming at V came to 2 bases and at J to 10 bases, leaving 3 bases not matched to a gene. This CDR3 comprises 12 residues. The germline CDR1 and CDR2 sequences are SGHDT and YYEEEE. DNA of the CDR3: TGTGCCAGCAGCTTCGGACAGGGGACAGCTTTCTTT. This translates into CASSFGQGTAFF.

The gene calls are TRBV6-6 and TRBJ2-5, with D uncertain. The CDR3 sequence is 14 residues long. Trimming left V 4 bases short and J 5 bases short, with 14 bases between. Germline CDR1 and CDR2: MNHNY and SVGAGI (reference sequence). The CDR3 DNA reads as TGTGCCAGCAGTTTTAGCCGAAGAGAGGAGACCCAGTACTTC. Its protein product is CASSFSRREETQYF.

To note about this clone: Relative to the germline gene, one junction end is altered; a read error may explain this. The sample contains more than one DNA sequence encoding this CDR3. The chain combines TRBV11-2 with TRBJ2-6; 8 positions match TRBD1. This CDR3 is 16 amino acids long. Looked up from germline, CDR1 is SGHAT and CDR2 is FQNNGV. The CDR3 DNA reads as TGTGCCAGCAGCGGTTCAGGGGGCGCTGGGGCTAACGTCCTGACTTTC. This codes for CASSGSGGAGANVLTF.

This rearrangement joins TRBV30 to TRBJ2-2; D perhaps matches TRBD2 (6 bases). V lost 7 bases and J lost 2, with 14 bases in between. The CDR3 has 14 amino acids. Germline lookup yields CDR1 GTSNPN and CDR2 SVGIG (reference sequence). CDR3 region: CASSPGGNTGELFF. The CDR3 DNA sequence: TGTGCCTCCTCCCCCGGGGGAAACACCGGGGAGCTGTTTTTT.

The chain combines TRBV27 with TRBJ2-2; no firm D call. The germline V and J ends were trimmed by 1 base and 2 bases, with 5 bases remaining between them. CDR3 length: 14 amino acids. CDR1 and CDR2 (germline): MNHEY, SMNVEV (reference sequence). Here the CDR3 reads CASSLYSNTGELFF. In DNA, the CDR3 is TGTGCCAGCAGTTTATACAGTAACACCGGGGAGCTGTTTTTT.

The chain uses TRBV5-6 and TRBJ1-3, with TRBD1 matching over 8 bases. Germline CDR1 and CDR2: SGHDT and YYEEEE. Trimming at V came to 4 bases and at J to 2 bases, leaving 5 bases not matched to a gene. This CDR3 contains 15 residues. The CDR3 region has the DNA TGTGCCAGCAGCGACTGGACAGGGACTGGAAACACCATATATTTT. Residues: CASSDWTGTGNTIYF.

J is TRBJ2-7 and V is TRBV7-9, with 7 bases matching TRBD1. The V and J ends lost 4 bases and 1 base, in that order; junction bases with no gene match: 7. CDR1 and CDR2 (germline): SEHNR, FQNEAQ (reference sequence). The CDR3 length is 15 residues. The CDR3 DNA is TGTGCCAGCAGCTCCCCCGAGACAGGGTCCTACGAGCAGTACTTC. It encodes CASSSPETGSYEQYF.

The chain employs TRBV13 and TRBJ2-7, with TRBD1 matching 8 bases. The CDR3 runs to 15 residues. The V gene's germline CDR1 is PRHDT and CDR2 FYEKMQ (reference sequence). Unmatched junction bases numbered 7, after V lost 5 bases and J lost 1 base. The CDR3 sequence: CASSVRDRTSYEQYF. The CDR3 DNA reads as TGTGCCAGCAGCGTTCGGGACAGGACTTCCTACGAGCAGTACTTC. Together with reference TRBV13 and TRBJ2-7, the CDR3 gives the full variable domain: AAGVIQSPRHLIKEKRETATLKCYPIPRHDTVYWYQQGPGQDPQFLISFYEKMQSDKGSIPDRFSAQQFSDYHSELNMSSLELGDSALYFCASSVRDRTSYEQYFGPGTRLTVT.

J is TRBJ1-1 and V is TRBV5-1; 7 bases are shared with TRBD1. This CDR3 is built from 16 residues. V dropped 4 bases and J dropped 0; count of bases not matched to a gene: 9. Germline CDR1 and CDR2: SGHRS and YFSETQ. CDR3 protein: CASSDNPGQMNTEAFF. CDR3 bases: TGCGCCAGCAGCGACAACCCGGGACAGATGAACACTGAAGCTTTCTTT. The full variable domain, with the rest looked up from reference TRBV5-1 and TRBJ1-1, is KAGVTQTPRYLIKTRGQQVTLSCSPISGHRSVSWYQQTPGQGLQFLFEYFSETQRNKGNFPGRFSGRQFSNSRSEMNVSTLELGDSALYLCASSDNPGQMNTEAFFGQGTRLTVV.

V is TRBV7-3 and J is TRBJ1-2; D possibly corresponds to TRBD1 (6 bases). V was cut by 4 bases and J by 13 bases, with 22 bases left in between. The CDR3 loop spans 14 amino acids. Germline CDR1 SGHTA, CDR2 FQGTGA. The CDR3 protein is CASSSGSGGPSATF. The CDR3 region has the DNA TGTGCCAGCAGCTCAGGATCGGGGGGGCCCTCGGCCACCTTC.

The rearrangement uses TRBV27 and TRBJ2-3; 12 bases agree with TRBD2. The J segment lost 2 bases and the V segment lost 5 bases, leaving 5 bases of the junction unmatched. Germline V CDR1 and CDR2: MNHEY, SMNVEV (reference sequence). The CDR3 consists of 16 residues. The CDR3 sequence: CASSGGLAGFTDTQYF. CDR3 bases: TGTGCCAGCAGTGGAGGACTAGCGGGATTCACAGATACGCAGTATTTT.

CDR3 in DNA: TGTGCCAGCAGCTTACCAGGGCTGGAGAATTCACCCCTCCACTTT. This codes for CASSLPGLENSPLHF. The chain employs TRBV7-9 and TRBJ1-6, with D maybe TRBD1 (5 bases). Trimming removed 2 bases from V and 7 bases from J, with 12 bases in between. The germline V gene has CDR1 SEHNR and CDR2 FQNEAQ (reference sequence). The CDR3 is 15 residues long.

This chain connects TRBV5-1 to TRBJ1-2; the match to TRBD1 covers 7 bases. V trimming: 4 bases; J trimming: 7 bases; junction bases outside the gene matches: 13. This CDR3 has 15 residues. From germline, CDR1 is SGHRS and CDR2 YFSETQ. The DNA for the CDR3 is TGCGCCAGCAGCGGCGGGACAGTCTACAGGGTTGGCTACACCTTC. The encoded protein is CASSGGTVYRVGYTF.

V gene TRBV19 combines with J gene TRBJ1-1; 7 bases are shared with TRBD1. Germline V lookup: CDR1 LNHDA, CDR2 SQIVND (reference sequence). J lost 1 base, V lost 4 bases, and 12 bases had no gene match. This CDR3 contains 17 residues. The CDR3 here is CASSTPWDSSPNTEAFF. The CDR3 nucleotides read TGTGCCAGTAGTACCCCCTGGGACAGTAGCCCGAACACTGAAGCTTTCTTT. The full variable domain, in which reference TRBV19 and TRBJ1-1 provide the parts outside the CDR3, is DGGITQSPKYLFRKEGQNVTLSCEQNLNHDAMYWYRQDPGQGLRLIYYSQIVNDFQKGDIAEGYSVSREKKESFPLTVTSAQKNPTAFYLCASSTPWDSSPNTEAFFGQGTRLTVV.

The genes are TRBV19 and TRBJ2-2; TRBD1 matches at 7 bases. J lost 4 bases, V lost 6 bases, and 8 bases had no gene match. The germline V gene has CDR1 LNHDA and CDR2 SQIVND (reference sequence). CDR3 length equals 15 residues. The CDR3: CASSYRGEITGELFF. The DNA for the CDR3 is TGTGCCAGTAGCTACAGGGGTGAGATCACCGGGGAGCTGTTTTTT.

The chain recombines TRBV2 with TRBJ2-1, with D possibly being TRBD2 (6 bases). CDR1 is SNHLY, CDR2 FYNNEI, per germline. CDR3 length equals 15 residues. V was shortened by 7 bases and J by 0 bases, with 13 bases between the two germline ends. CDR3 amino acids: CASMEGLHSYNEQFF. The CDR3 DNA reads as TGTGCCAGCATGGAGGGACTGCACTCCTACAATGAGCAGTTCTTC.

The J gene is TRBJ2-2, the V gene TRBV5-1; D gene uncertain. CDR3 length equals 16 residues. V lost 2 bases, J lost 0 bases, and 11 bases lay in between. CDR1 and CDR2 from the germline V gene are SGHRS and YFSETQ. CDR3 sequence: CASSLDTSPNTGELFF. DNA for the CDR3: TGCGCCAGCAGCTTAGACACATCCCCGAACACCGGGGAGCTGTTTTTT.

The DNA of the CDR3 is TGTGCCAGTAGTTGGGACAGGGGGAAACTGTTTTTT. The encoded protein is CASSWDRGKLFF. The chain has TRBV19 and TRBJ1-4; TRBD1 matches at 11 bases. V gave up 5 bases and J gave up 11 bases; unmatched junction bases: 1. The CDR3 covers 12 residues. Germline CDR1 LNHDA, CDR2 SQIVND (reference sequence).

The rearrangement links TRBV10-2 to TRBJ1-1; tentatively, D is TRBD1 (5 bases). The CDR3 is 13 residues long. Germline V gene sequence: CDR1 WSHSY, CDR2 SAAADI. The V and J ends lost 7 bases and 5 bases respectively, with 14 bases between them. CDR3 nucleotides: TGCGCCAGCAAGGAGGGGTCGTGGACTGAAGCTTTCTTT. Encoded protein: CASKEGSWTEAFF.

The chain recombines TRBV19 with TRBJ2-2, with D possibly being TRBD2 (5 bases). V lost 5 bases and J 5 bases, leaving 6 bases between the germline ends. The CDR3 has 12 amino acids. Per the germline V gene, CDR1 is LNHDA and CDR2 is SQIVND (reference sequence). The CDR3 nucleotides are TGTGCCAGTAGTGAGCGGACCGGGGAGCTGTTTTTT. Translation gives CASSERTGELFF.

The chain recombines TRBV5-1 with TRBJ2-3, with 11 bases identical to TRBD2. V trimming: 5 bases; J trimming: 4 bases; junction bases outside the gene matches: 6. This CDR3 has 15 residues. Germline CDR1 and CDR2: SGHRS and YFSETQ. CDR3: CASRTIAGGADTQYF. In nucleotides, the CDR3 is TGCGCCAGCAGAACTATAGCGGGAGGGGCAGATACGCAGTATTTT.

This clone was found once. The CDR3 is CASSLGVAGAEAFF. In nucleotides, the CDR3 is TGTGCCAGCAGTTTGGGGGTTGCGGGAGCTGAAGCTTTCTTT. This sequence joins TRBV27 and TRBJ1-1; TRBD1 might be the D (5 bases). Between the trimmed V and J ends, which lost 3 bases and 6 bases, there was a span of 14 bases. This CDR3 has 14 amino acids. The germline gives CDR1 MNHEY, CDR2 SMNVEV (reference sequence).

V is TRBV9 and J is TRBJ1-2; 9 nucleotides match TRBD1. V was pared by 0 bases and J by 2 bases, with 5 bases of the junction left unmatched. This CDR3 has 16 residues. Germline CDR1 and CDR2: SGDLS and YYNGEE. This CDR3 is CASSVGGQGRNYGYTF. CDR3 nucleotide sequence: TGTGCCAGCAGCGTAGGGGGACAGGGACGGAACTATGGCTACACCTTC.

The CDR3 loop is CASSGRVQETQYF. CDR3 coding DNA: TGTGCCAGCAGTGGGAGGGTCCAAGAGACCCAGTACTTC. The chain carries TRBV14 and TRBJ2-5; 7 positions match TRBD2. With 6 bases clipped from V and 1 base from J, the junction kept 2 bases outside the gene matches. The CDR3 length is 13 residues. Germline V gene lookup returns CDR1 SGHDN and CDR2 FVKESK.

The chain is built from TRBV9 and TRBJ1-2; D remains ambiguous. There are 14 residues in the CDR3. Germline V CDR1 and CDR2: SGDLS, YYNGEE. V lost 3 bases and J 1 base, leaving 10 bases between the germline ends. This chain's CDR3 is CASSGTGYNYGYTF. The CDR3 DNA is TGTGCCAGCAGCGGGACGGGGTATAACTATGGCTACACCTTC. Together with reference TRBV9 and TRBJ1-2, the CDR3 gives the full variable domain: DSGVTQTPKHLITATGQRVTLRCSPRSGDLSVYWYQQSLDQGLQFLIQYYNGEERAKGNILERFSAQQFPDLHSELNLSSLELGDSALYFCASSGTGYNYGYTFGSGTRLTVV.

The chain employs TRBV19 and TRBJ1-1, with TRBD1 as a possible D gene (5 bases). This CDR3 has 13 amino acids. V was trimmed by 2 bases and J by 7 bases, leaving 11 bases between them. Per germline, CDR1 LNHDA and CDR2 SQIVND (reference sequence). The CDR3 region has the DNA TGTGCCAGTAGTATAAGGGGCTCCCGTGAAGCTTTCTTT. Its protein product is CASSIRGSREAFF.

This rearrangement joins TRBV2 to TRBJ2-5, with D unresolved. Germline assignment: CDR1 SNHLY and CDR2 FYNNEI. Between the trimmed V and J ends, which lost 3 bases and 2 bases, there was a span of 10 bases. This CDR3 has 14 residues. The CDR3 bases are TGTGCCAGCAGTGATCGGTCGTTTCAAGAGACCCAGTACTTC. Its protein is CASSDRSFQETQYF.

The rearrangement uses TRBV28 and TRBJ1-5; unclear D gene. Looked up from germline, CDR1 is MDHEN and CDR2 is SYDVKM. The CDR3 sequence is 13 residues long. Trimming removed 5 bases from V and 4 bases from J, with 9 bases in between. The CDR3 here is CASSRQPNQPQHF. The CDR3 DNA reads TGTGCCAGCAGTAGACAACCGAATCAGCCCCAGCATTTT. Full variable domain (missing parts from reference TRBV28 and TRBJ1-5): DVKVTQSSRYLVKRTGEKVFLECVQDMDHENMFWYRQDPGLGLRLIYFSYDVKMKEKGDIPEGYSVSREKKERFSLILESASTNQTSMYLCASSRQPNQPQHFGDGTRLSIL.

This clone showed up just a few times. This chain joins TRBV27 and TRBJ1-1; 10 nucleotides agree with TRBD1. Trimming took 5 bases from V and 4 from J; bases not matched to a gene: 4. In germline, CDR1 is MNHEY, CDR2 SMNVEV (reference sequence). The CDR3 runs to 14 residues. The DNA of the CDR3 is TGTGCCAGCAGTCGAAGACAGGGGGCCACTGAAGCTTTCTTT. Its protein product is CASSRRQGATEAFF.